The source of this TCR beta chain is a study of shared clonotypes between healthy human individuals. The naive CD8 population came from CD45RO-negative cells selected for CCR7, without terminally differentiated effector memory CD45RA+ cells. The data were produced by immunoSEQ multiplex PCR, yet TCRdb's version contains in-frame clones alone and is incomplete. This sample has about 1.9 million clones, with 93% found just once. CDR1 and CDR2 (germline): ENHRY, SYGVKD. The CDR3 runs to 16 residues. The J segment lost 2 bases and the V segment lost 3 bases, leaving 1 base of the junction unmatched. The TCR sequence derives from a man younger than 35 in good health. Some clones in this sample may be carry-over from other donors' samples. V and J are TRBV10-3 and TRBJ2-5; TRBD2 aligns across 15 bases. The sample was naive CD8+ T cells from PBMCs. CDR3 sequence: CAISEGTSGRQETQYF. The CDR3 DNA reads as TGTGCCATCAGTGAAGGGACTAGCGGGAGGCAAGAGACCCAGTACTTC.